This entry lists 9 T cell receptor beta chains sequenced from one sample in a study of blood T cell repertoires in COVID-19 (dated by TCRdb to 2019 to 2021). The protocol used for the library was the immunoSEQ multiplex PCR assay. TCRdb's version of the immuneACCESS table is confined to in-frame rearrangements and falls short of the full clone set. An unresolved V gene accounts for under half of the shortfall where checked; the remainder is of unknown origin. The sample profile shows around 84,000 clones; about 87% of them were found once. Jointly, the top ten make up 8% of the sample. The specimen sequenced was peripheral blood. Receptor source: a man at least 80 years old with active or convalescent COVID-19.

CDR3 coding DNA: TGCGCCAGCAGCTTGGGTTCTAGCGGGAGGGCAGATACGCAGTATTTT. As protein: CASSLGSSGRADTQYF. The chain couples TRBV5-1 to TRBJ2-3; TRBD2 matches 12 bases. Germline CDR1 is SGHRS and CDR2 is YFSETQ. Unmatched junction bases numbered 3, after V lost 0 bases and J lost 4 bases. CDR3 length: 16 residues.

This rearrangement joins TRBV19 to TRBJ1-3, with a tentative D call TRBD1 (5 bases). CDR1 and CDR2 from the germline V gene are LNHDA and SQIVND (reference sequence). The CDR3 has 15 residues. Deletions cut 3 bases from V and 0 bases from J, with 9 bases between. The CDR3 nucleotides are TGTGCCAGTAGTATTAGGGGACTCTCTGGAAACACCATATATTTT. Protein product: CASSIRGLSGNTIYF.

Points on this clone: Other DNA sequences from this sample encode an identical CDR3 as well. V usage is TRBV28 and J usage is TRBJ1-4, with 7 bases matching TRBD1. Germline V gene data show CDR1 as MDHEN and CDR2 as SYDVKM. V lost 6 bases and J lost 5; bases outside the gene matches: 6. The CDR3 totals 14 residues. The CDR3 nucleotides are TGTGCCAGCAGCCCAGGGGGAACCAATGAAAAACTGTTTTTT. This translates into CASSPGGTNEKLFF.

The chain combines TRBV19 with TRBJ2-1; D is perhaps TRBD1 (8 bases). This CDR3 is 15 amino acids long. V lost 5 bases to trimming and J lost 2 bases, with 13 bases between them. Germline CDR1 reads LNHDA; CDR2 reads SQIVND (reference sequence). CDR3 nucleotides: TGTGCCAGTAGTCGACAGGGGACTACCTACAATGAGCAGTTCTTC. The encoded protein is CASSRQGTTYNEQFF.

The chain has TRBV2 and TRBJ2-3; the match to TRBD1 covers 11 bases. CDR1 is SNHLY and CDR2 is FYNNEI in the germline V gene. CDR3 length: 14 amino acids. V was clipped by 8 bases and J by 3 bases; unmatched bases: 4. As DNA, the CDR3 is TGTGCCAGCCACCGGGACAGGGGGACAGATACGCAGTATTTT. Its translation is CASHRDRGTDTQYF. Together with reference TRBV2 and TRBJ2-3, the CDR3 gives the full variable domain: EPEVTQTPSHQVTQMGQEVILRCVPISNHLYFYWYRQILGQKVEFLVSFYNNEISEKSEIFDDQFSVERPDGSNFTLKIRSTKLEDSAMYFCASHRDRGTDTQYFGPGTRLTVL.

The chain joins TRBV6-5 to TRBJ2-7; D possibly corresponds to TRBD1 (6 bases). Germline CDR1 MNHEY, CDR2 SVGAGI. Trimming left V 10 bases short and J 2 bases short, with 18 bases between. This CDR3 contains 14 residues. This chain's CDR3 is CATKPDRFPYEQYV. As DNA, the CDR3 is TGTGCCACCAAACCGGACAGATTTCCCTACGAGCAGTACGTC.

The CDR3 loop is CASSYVRGSGETQYF. CDR3 bases: TGTGCCAGCAGCTATGTGCGAGGGAGCGGGGAGACCCAGTACTTC. The V gene is TRBV11-2, the J gene TRBJ2-5, with a weak D call TRBD2 (6 bases). Trimming pared 4 bases from V and 5 bases from J, leaving 17 bases between. This CDR3 region has 15 residues. Looked up from germline, CDR1 is SGHAT and CDR2 is FQNNGV. Full variable domain (rest looked up from reference TRBV11-2 and TRBJ2-5): EAGVAQSPRYKIIEKRQSVAFWCNPISGHATLYWYQQILGQGPKLLIQFQNNGVVDDSQLPKDRFSAERLKGVDSTLKIQPAKLEDSAVYLCASSYVRGSGETQYFGPGTRLLVL.

V usage is TRBV29-1 and J usage is TRBJ2-1; 10 nucleotides match TRBD2. CDR3 length: 15 amino acids. From germline, CDR1 is SQVTM and CDR2 ANQGSEA. V was pared by 5 bases and J by 0 bases, with 4 bases of the junction left unmatched. The CDR3 nucleotides are TGCAGCGTTCTAGCGGGGGCAAGCTCCTACAATGAGCAGTTCTTC. Its translation: CSVLAGASSYNEQFF.

The chain joins TRBV6-6 to TRBJ2-3; D not resolved. CDR1 and CDR2 from the germline V gene are MNHNY and SVGAGI (reference sequence). Trimming stripped 4 bases from V and 4 bases from J, with 6 bases between. CDR3 length: 12 residues. The CDR3 spells CASSSNSDTQYF. DNA of the CDR3: TGTGCCAGCAGTTCCAATTCAGATACGCAGTATTTT.